Included here is one T cell receptor (beta chain) sequence, with context. Its antigen is not known. Method: immunoSEQ multiplex PCR; TCRdb's copy keeps in-frame clones and lacks some. This sample yields roughly 70,000 clones, of which roughly 80% are seen a single time; over 0.4% belongs to the top ten. These data come from a study of OX40 agonist ivuxolimab in advanced cancers. The overall study: Every 2 weeks, ivuxolimab was infused into the patients intravenously at between 0.01 and 10 mg/kg. Study-level findings and limits: At 0.1 to 3.0 mg/kg, clonal expansion of CD4+ and CD8+ blood T cells had occurred by week 6.

Germline CDR1 and CDR2: LNHDA and SQIVND (reference sequence). The CDR3 has 15 residues. Losses at the gene ends were 11 bases for V and 6 bases for J; bases not matched to a gene: 15. The chain recombines TRBV19 with TRBJ1-4, with 7 bases identical to TRBD1. This receptor was obtained from an adult with an advanced solid tumor such as melanoma, head and neck, liver or kidney cancer. The sample was CD4+ or CD8+ T cells sorted from blood, taken in a trial of the OX40 agonist ivuxolimab. The CDR3 bases are TGTGCCTGTCGTACAGGGGACAGACTTTATGAAAAACTGTTTTTT. As protein: CACRTGDRLYEKLFF.